The 14 T cell receptor beta chains presented below share a single source sample, sequenced in a study of CD8 T cells in Susac syndrome (dated by TCRdb to the late 2010s). Receptors were amplified or captured by the immunoSEQ multiplex PCR assay. RNA was extracted using the RNeasy kit, and roughly 0.5 to 1 microgram was reverse transcribed with random hexamers. TCRdb passed the public sequencing reads through fastp at Q25 and MiXCR, retaining productive beta sequences. Rows with a matching CDR3 protein are joined into one entry that keeps the most common DNA and genes. The sample has roughly 50,000 distinct CDR3 sequences on record, around 93% of them singletons. Of the sample, around 0.43% falls within the top ten clones. Sequencing was performed on CD8+ T cells from PBMCs. The receptors here all came from a human donor in good health.

As to this clonotype: Its ends do not fully match the called genes, so a read error is possible. This rearrangement joins TRBV7-7 to TRBJ2-1, with TRBD1 as a possible D gene (5 bases). The length of the CDR3 is 15 residues. From germline, CDR1 is SSHAT and CDR2 FNYEAQ (reference sequence). The CDR3: CASSLGVDSYNEQFF. As DNA, the CDR3 is TGTGCTAGCAGCTTAGGGGTAGACTCCTACAATGAGCAGTTCTTC.

The chain recombines TRBV5-5 with TRBJ2-4; no reliable D call. V lost 2 bases to trimming and J lost 2 bases, with 8 bases between them. CDR3 size: 14 residues. Germline values: CDR1 SGHKS, CDR2 YYEKEE (reference sequence). The CDR3 loop reads CASSFSSSKNIQYF. The CDR3 DNA reads as TGTGCCAGCAGCTTTTCCAGCTCCAAAAACATTCAGTACTTC. The complete variable domain, with remaining parts taken from reference TRBV5-5 and TRBJ2-4, reads DAGVTQSPTHLIKTRGQQVTLRCSPISGHKSVSWYQQVLGQGPQFIFQYYEKEERGRGNFPDRFSARQFPNYSSELNVNALLLGDSALYLCASSFSSSKNIQYFGAGTRLSVL.

The chain combines TRBV30 with TRBJ1-1, with 8 bases aligning to TRBD1. This CDR3 contains 15 residues. The V gene's germline CDR1 is GTSNPN and CDR2 SVGIG (reference sequence). V was clipped by 3 bases and J by 5 bases; unmatched bases: 11. CDR3: CAWSTPWTGKTEAFF. CDR3 bases: TGTGCCTGGAGCACACCCTGGACAGGGAAGACTGAAGCTTTCTTT.

The V gene is TRBV18, the J gene TRBJ2-7; the match to TRBD2 covers 7 bases. The V and J ends lost 0 bases and 0 bases, in that order; junction bases with no gene match: 2. Germline lookup yields CDR1 KGHSH and CDR2 LQKENI. The CDR3 is 15 residues long. As DNA, the CDR3 is TGTGCCAGCTCACCACCTACTAGCGACTCCTACGAGCAGTACTTC. This encodes CASSPPTSDSYEQYF.

The chain employs TRBV3-1 and TRBJ2-5, with TRBD2 identical over 7 bases. The J segment lost 5 bases and the V segment lost 0 bases, leaving 9 bases of the junction unmatched. There are 16 residues in the CDR3. Germline V gene sequence: CDR1 LGHDT, CDR2 YNNKEL (reference sequence). In DNA, the CDR3 is TGTGCCAGCAGCCAAGATTTTGCGGGAGTGGCGGAGACCCAGTACTTC. Translating it yields CASSQDFAGVAETQYF.

This clonotype was seen just once. The chain combines TRBV4-3 with TRBJ2-1, with D possibly TRBD2 on 5 matching bases. Germline assignment: CDR1 LGHNA and CDR2 YSLEER. V lost 0 bases and J 16 bases, leaving 13 bases between the germline ends. There are 12 residues in the CDR3. The CDR3 nucleotides are TGCGCCAGCAGCCAAGATACCGGACTCGGATTCTTC. It encodes CASSQDTGLGFF.

This clonotype has only one observation. This chain connects TRBV23-1 to TRBJ2-7; TRBD2 matches at 8 bases. TRBV23-1 is annotated as an ORF whose role is uncertain. This CDR3 has 15 residues. The V and J ends lost 8 bases and 3 bases, in that order; junction bases with no gene match: 12. The CDR3 nucleotides read TGCGCCAGCCCGGTCGGGGCTAGCGGGCTCTACGAGCAGTACTTC. Protein product: CASPVGASGLYEQYF.

The chain links TRBV7-9 to TRBJ1-1; TRBD1 matches at 7 bases. Trimming took 3 bases from V and 2 from J; bases not matched to a gene: 3. Germline lookup yields CDR1 SEHNR and CDR2 FQNEAQ (reference sequence). CDR3 length: 14 residues. CDR3 DNA sequence: TGTGCCAGCAGCTTCAGGGGGAGTAACACTGAAGCTTTCTTT. Its protein product is CASSFRGSNTEAFF.

This chain joins TRBV27 and TRBJ2-3; D unclear. CDR1 and CDR2 from the germline V gene are MNHEY and SMNVEV (reference sequence). The CDR3 is made up of 16 amino acids. Trimming removed 6 bases at V and 0 bases at J, with 16 bases between. DNA of the CDR3: TGTGCCAGCAGCCTTCTCCTCGCGGAGAGCACAGATACGCAGTATTTT. This translates into CASSLLLAESTDTQYF.

The chain carries TRBV29-1 and TRBJ2-3; a possible D gene is TRBD2 (5 bases). Germline V CDR1 and CDR2: SQVTM, ANQGSEA. CDR3 length: 15 residues. The V gene lost 2 bases and the J gene lost 0 bases, with 12 bases spanning the gap. CDR3 sequence: CSVESGGTSTDTQYF. The CDR3 DNA is TGCAGCGTTGAAAGCGGTGGTACTAGCACAGATACGCAGTATTTT.

This sequence joins TRBV7-9 and TRBJ2-1, with 7 bases lining up with TRBD2. J was trimmed by 6 bases and V by 1 base; bases with no gene match: 9. CDR1 is SEHNR, CDR2 FQNEAQ, per germline (reference sequence). The CDR3 consists of 16 residues. CDR3: CASSLGWGGSLNEQFF. The CDR3 region has the DNA TGTGCCAGCAGCTTAGGATGGGGGGGTTCACTCAATGAGCAGTTCTTC.

The DNA of the CDR3 is TGTGCCAGCAGCCAAGAACAACGCCCACCTGAAGCTTTCTTT. Its protein product is CASSQEQRPPEAFF. The chain recombines TRBV3-1 with TRBJ1-1; D gene ambiguous. Looked up from germline, CDR1 is LGHDT and CDR2 is YNNKEL (reference sequence). This CDR3 spans 14 amino acids. V was shortened by 0 bases and J by 6 bases, with 11 bases between the two germline ends.

This chain uses TRBV20-1 with TRBJ2-7; 8 bases line up with TRBD1. This CDR3 is built from 14 residues. The germline V gene encodes CDR1 DFQATT and CDR2 SNEGSKA (reference sequence). The V and J ends lost 6 bases and 3 bases, in that order; junction bases with no gene match: 10. CDR3 region: CSARTGQAGYEQYF. The CDR3, as DNA: TGCAGTGCCAGAACGGGACAGGCCGGCTACGAGCAGTACTTC.

The chain joins TRBV27 to TRBJ2-7; TRBD2 aligns across 10 bases. CDR1 and CDR2 (germline): MNHEY, SMNVEV (reference sequence). After removal of 3 bases from V and 3 bases from J, the junction contained 8 bases not matched to a gene. The CDR3 has 16 residues. The CDR3 reads CASSFKGVAGGYEQYF. The CDR3 nucleotides read TGTGCCAGCAGTTTCAAGGGAGTAGCGGGAGGCTACGAGCAGTACTTC.